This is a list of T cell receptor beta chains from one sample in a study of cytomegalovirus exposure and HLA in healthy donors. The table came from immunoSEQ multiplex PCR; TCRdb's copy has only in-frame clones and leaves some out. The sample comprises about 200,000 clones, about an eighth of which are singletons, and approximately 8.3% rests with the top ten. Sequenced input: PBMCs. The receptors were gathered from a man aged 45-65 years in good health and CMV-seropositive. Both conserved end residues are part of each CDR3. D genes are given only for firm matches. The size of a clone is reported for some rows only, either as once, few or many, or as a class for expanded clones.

CASSLESGGWKDTQYF	TGCGCCAGCAGCTTGGAAAGCGGGGGGTGGAAAGATACGCAGTATTTT	TRBV5-1	TRBD2	few	TRBJ2-3
CASNPQGVETQYF	TGTGCCAGCAATCCCCAAGGGGTAGAGACCCAGTACTTC	TRBV27	NA	few	TRBJ2-5
CASSLLAGGELFF	TGTGCCAGCAGCCTACTAGCGGGCGGGGAGCTGTTTTTT	TRBV14	TRBD2	NA	TRBJ2-2
CASSLEYPGQGDYGYTF	TGTGCCAGCAGCTTAGAGTATCCTGGACAGGGAGACTATGGCTACACCTTC	TRBV11-3	TRBD1	NA	TRBJ1-2
CASSKKTGGWGGQGGYGYTF	TGTGCCAGCAGCAAAAAAACCGGGGGTTGGGGGGGGCAGGGAGGCTATGGCTACACCTTC	TRBV21-1	NA	few	TRBJ1-2
CASSIDGGADETQYF	TGTGCCAGTAGTATAGACGGGGGGGCCGACGAGACCCAGTACTTC	TRBV19	TRBD2	few	TRBJ2-5
CASSLGGENIQYF	TGTGCCAGCAGCTTAGGAGGTGAAAACATTCAGTACTTC	TRBV7-9	NA	NA	TRBJ2-4
CASQQGNRGNQETQYF	TGTGCCTCCCAACAGGGGAACCGCGGCAATCAAGAGACCCAGTACTTC	TRBV5-8	TRBD1	few	TRBJ2-5
CASSIGGGLPYGYTF	TGTGCCAGTAGTATCGGGGGGGGCCTTCCCTATGGCTACACCTTC	TRBV19	NA	few	TRBJ1-2
CASSSSPRGRTDTQYF	TGTGCCAGCAGTTCTTCCCCCAGGGGGCGCACAGATACGCAGTATTTT	TRBV6-5	TRBD1	few	TRBJ2-3
CASSARTGEGEAFF	TGTGCCAGCAGTGCAAGGACGGGGGAAGGTGAAGCTTTCTTT	TRBV6-1	NA	few	TRBJ1-1
CASSAGGSGANVLTF	TGCGCCAGCAGTGCAGGGGGCTCTGGGGCCAACGTCCTGACTTTC	TRBV10-1	TRBD1	NA	TRBJ2-6
CASSSIDTQYF	TGTGCCAGCAGTTCCATAGATACGCAGTATTTT	TRBV7-9	NA	few	TRBJ2-3
CAISDRYQETQYF	TGTGCCATCAGTGACCGGTACCAAGAGACCCAGTACTTC	TRBV10-3	NA	few	TRBJ2-5
CASSEQPGGTTDTQYF	TGTGCCAGCAGTGAACAGCCGGGGGGTACCACAGATACGCAGTATTTT	TRBV6-4	TRBD2	NA	TRBJ2-3
CASSLFGPNQPQHF	TGTGCCAGCAGTTTATTTGGGCCCAATCAGCCCCAGCATTTT	TRBV27	NA	few	TRBJ1-5
CATGRTGATEAFF	TGTGCCACCGGCCGGACAGGGGCGACTGAAGCTTTCTTT	TRBV2	TRBD1	NA	TRBJ1-1
CASSLAGPDTQYF	TGTGCCAGCAGCCTCGCGGGACCAGATACGCAGTATTTT	TRBV5-4	NA	NA	TRBJ2-3